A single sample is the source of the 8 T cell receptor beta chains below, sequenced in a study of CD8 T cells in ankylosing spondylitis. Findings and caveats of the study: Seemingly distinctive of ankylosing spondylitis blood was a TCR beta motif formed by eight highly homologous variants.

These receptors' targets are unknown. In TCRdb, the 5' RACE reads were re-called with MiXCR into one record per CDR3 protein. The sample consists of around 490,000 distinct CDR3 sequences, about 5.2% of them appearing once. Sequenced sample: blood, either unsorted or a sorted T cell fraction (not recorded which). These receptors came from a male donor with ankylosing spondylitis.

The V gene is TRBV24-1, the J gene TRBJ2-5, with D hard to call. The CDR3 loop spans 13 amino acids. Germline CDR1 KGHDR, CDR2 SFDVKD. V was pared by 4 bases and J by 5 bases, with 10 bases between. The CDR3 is CATSEPLSETQYF. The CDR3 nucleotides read TGTGCCACCAGTGAACCCCTATCCGAGACCCAGTACTTC.

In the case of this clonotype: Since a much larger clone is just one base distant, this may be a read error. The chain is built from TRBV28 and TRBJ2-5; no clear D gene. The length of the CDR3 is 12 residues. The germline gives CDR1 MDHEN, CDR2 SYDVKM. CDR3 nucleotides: TGTGCCAGCAGGACTGATCAAGGGACCCAGTACTTC. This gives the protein CASRTDQGTQYF.

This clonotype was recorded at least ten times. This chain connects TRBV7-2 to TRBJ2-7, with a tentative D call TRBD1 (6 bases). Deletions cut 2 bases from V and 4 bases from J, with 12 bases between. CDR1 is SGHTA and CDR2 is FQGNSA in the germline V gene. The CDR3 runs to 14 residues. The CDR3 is CASSLQGIGYEQYF. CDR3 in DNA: TGTGCCAGCAGCTTACAGGGGATCGGGTACGAGCAGTACTTC.

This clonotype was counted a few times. The CDR3 region has the DNA TGTGCCAGCAGCCAGAGAGGGGCTGGGGCCAACGTCCTGACTTTC. Amino acids: CASSQRGAGANVLTF. The chain employs TRBV4-2 and TRBJ2-6, with D perhaps matching TRBD1 or TRBD2 (5 bases each). Germline CDR1 is LGHNA and CDR2 is YNFKEQ. Trimming removed 3 bases from V and 2 bases from J, with 8 bases in between. This CDR3 is 15 amino acids long.

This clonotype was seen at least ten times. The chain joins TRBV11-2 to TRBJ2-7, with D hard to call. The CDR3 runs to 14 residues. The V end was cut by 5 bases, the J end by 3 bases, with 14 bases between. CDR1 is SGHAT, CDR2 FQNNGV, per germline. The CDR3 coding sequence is TGTGCCAGCAGCCCAGCGAGTGGGATCTACGAGCAGTACTTC. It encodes CASSPASGIYEQYF.

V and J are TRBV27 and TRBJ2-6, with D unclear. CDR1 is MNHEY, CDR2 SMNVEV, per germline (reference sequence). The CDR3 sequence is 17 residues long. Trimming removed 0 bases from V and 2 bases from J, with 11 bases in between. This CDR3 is CASSLSVPGTGANVLTF. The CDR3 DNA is TGTGCCAGCAGTTTATCAGTACCGGGCACTGGGGCCAACGTCCTGACTTTC.

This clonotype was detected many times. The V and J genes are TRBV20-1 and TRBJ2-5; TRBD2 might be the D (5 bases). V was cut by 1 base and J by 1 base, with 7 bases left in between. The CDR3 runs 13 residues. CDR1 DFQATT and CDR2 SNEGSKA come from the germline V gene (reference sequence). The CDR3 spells CSARGGGQETQYF. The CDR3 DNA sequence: TGCAGTGCTAGAGGCGGAGGCCAAGAGACCCAGTACTTC.

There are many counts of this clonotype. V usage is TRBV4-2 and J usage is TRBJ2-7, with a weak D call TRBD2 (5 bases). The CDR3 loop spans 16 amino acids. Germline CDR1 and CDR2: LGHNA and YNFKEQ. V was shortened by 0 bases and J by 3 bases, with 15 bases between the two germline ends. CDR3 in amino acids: CASSQDNWGGSYEQYF. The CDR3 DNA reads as TGTGCCAGCAGCCAAGATAATTGGGGTGGGAGCTACGAGCAGTACTTC.